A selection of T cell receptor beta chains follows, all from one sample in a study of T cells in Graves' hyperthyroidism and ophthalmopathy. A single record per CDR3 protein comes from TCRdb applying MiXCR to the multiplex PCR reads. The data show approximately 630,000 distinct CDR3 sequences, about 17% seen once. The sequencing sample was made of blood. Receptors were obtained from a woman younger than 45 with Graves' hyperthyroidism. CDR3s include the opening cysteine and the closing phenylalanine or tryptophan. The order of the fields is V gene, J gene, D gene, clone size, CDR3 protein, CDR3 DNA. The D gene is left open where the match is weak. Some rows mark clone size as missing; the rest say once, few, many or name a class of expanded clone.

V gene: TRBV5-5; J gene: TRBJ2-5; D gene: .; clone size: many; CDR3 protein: CASSFQEGAGETQYF; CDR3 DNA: TGTGCCAGCAGCTTTCAGGAGGGGGCTGGAGAGACCCAGTACTTC
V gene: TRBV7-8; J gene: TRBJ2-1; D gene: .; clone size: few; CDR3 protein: CASSFAPGQSAYSEQFF; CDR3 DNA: TGTGCCAGCAGCTTCGCGCCGGGGCAGTCCGCGTACAGTGAGCAGTTCTTC
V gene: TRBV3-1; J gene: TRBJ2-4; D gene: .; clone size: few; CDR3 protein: CASSHLGTRLAKNIQYF; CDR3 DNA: TGTGCCAGCAGCCATCTCGGGACACGATTAGCCAAAAACATTCAGTACTTC
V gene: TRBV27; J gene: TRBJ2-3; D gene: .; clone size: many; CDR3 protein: CASSYGGIRTDTQYF; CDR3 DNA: TGTGCCAGCAGTTATGGGGGTATCCGCACAGATACGCAGTATTTT
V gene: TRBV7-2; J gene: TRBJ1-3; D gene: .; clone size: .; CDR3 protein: CASSLRWSRQTGNTIYF; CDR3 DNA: TGTGCCAGCAGCTTAAGGTGGTCTCGACAAACTGGAAACACCATATATTTT
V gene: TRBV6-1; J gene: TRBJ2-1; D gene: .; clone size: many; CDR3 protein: CASSRSYGSYNEQFF; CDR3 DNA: TGTGCCAGCAGTCGGTCTTATGGGTCCTACAATGAGCAGTTCTTC
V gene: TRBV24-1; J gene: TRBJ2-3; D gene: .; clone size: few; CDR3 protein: CATSPRTFSTDTQYF; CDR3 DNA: TGTGCCACCAGTCCCCGGACGTTTAGCACAGATACGCAGTATTTT
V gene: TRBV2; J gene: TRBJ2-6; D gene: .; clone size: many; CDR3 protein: CASSELANSGANVLTF; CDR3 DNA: TGTGCCAGCAGTGAGTTGGCGAACTCTGGGGCCAACGTCCTGACTTTC
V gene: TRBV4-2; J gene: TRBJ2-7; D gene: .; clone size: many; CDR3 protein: CASSPRYSGSYEQYF; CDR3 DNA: TGTGCCAGCAGCCCCCGATACAGCGGCTCCTACGAGCAGTACTTC
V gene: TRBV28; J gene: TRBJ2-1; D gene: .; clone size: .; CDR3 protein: CASSNPGLVLF; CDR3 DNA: TGTGCCAGCAGCAACCCGGGACTGGTACTCTTC
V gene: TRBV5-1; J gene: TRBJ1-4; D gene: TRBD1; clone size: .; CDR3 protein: CASSGDSSNEKLFF; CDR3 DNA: TGCGCCAGCAGCGGGGACAGCTCTAATGAAAAACTGTTTTTT
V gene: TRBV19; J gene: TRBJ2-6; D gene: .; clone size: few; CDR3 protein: CASDNSGANVLTF; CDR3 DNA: TGTGCCAGCGATAACTCTGGGGCCAACGTCCTGACTTTC
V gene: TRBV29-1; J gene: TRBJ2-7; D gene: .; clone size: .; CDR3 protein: CSVLLGYEQYF; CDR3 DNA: TGCAGCGTTTTGTTGGGGTACGAGCAGTACTTC
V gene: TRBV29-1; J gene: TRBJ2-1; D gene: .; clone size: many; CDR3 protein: CSTGAINEQFF; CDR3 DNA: TGCAGCACCGGGGCCATTAATGAGCAGTTCTTC
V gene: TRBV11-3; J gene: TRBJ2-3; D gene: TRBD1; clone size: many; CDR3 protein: CASSLDRQQGLMRDTQYF; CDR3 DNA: TGTGCCAGCAGCTTAGACCGTCAACAGGGGTTAATGAGAGATACGCAGTATTTT
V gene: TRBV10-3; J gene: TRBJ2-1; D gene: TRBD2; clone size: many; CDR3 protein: CATYSGYSYNEQFF; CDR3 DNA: TGTGCCACCTATAGCGGGTACTCCTACAATGAGCAGTTCTTC
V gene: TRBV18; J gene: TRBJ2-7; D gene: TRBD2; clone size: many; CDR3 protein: CASSPSSGRGYEQYF; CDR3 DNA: TGTGCCAGCTCACCTTCGAGCGGGAGGGGCTACGAGCAGTACTTC
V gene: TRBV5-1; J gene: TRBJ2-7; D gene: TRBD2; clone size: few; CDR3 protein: CASSFSSSGGEQYF; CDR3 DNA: TGCGCCAGCAGCTTCTCATCTAGCGGGGGCGAGCAGTACTTC
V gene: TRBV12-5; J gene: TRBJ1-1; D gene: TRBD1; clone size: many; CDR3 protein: CASGLKQGDKGTEAFF; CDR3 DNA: TGTGCTAGTGGTTTGAAACAGGGGGACAAGGGGACTGAAGCTTTCTTT
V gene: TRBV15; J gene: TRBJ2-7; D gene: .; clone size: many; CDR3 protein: CATSRGRGTYEQYF; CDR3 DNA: TGTGCCACCAGCAGAGGGAGGGGAACTTACGAGCAGTACTTC
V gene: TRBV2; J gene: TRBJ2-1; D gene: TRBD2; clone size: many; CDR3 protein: CASARGASGFNEQFF; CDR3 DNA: TGTGCCAGCGCCCGGGGGGCTAGCGGGTTCAATGAGCAGTTCTTC
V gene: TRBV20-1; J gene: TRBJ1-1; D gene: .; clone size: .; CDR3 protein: CSARGDRLNTEAFF; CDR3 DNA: TGCAGTGCTAGAGGAGACAGGTTGAACACTGAAGCTTTCTTT
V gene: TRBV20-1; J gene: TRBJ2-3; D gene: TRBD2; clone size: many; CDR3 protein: CSARDGRVDTQYF; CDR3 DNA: TGCAGTGCTAGAGATGGGAGGGTTGATACGCAGTATTTT
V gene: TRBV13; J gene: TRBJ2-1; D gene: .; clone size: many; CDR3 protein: CASSSLGDGHNEQFF; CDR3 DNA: TGTGCCAGCAGCTCCCTAGGGGACGGACACAATGAGCAGTTCTTC
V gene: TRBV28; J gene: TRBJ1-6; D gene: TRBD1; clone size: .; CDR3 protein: CASSFRDRGTNSPLHF; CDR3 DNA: TGTGCCAGCAGTTTTAGGGACAGGGGGACTAATTCACCCCTCCACTTT
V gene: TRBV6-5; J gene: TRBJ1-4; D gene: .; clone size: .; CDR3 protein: CASSYSSLRGGEKLFF; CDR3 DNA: TGTGCCAGCAGTTACTCGTCACTCAGGGGTGGTGAAAAACTGTTTTTT
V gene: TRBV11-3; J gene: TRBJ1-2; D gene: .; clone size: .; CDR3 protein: CASSEKNGYTF; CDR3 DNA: TGTGCCAGCAGCGAAAAAAATGGCTACACCTTC
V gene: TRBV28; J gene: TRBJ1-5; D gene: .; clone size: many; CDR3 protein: CASSLTTVINQPQHF; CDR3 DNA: TGTGCCAGCAGTTTAACAACGGTAATCAATCAGCCCCAGCATTTT
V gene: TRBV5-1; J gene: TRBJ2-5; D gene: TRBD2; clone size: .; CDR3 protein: CASSSSQTSDPQETQYF; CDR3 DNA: TGCGCCAGCAGCTCAAGTCAGACTAGCGACCCACAAGAGACCCAGTACTTC
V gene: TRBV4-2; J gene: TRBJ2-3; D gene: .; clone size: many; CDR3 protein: CASSQDRGGSTDTQYF; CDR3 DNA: TGTGCCAGCAGCCAAGATCGGGGCGGGAGCACAGATACGCAGTATTTT
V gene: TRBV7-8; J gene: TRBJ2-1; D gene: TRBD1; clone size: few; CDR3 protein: CASTGQGWEQCF; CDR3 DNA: TGTGCCAGCACGGGACAGGGGTGGGAGCAGTGCTTC
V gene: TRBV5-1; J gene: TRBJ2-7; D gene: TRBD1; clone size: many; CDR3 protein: CASSSYPGTGYEQYF; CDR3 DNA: TGCGCCAGCAGCTCCTATCCCGGGACAGGGTACGAGCAGTACTTC
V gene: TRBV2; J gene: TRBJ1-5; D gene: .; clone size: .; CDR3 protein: CASSDPDGPNQPQHF; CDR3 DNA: TGTGCCAGCAGTGACCCGGACGGACCCAATCAGCCCCAGCATTTT
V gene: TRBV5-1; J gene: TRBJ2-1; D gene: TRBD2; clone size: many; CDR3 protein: CASSSRGLAGVGYNEQFF; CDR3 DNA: TGCGCCAGCTCCTCACGGGGACTAGCGGGTGTGGGGTACAATGAGCAGTTCTTC
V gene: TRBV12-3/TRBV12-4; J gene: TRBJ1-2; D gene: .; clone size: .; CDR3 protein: CASSLDSLRGYTF; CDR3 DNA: TGTGCCAGCAGTTTAGACAGTTTGAGGGGCTACACCTTC
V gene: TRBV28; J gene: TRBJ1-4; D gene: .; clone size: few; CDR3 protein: CASSLRWEWEDEKLFF; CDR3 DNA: TGTGCCAGCAGTCTCCGGTGGGAGTGGGAAGATGAAAAACTGTTTTTT
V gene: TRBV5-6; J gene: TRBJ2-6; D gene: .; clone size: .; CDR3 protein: CASSLSAYSGANVLTF; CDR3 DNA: TGTGCCAGCAGCTTGTCGGCTTACTCTGGGGCCAACGTCCTGACTTTC
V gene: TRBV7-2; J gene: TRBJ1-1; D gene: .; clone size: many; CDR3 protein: CASSFSLFTEAFF; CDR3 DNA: TGTGCCAGCAGCTTTTCATTATTCACTGAAGCTTTCTTT
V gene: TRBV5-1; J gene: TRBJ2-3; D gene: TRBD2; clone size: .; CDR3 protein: CASSLGSGRGIDTQYF; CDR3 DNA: TGCGCCAGCAGCTTGGGTAGCGGGAGAGGAATAGATACGCAGTATTTT
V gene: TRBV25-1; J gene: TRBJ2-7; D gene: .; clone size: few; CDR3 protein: CATSLGDEQYF; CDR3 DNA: TGTGCCACTAGCCTCGGGGACGAGCAGTACTTC
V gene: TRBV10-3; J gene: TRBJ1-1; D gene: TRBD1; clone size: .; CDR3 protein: CAISGQGVNTEAFF; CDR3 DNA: TGTGCCATCAGTGGACAGGGGGTGAACACTGAAGCTTTCTTT
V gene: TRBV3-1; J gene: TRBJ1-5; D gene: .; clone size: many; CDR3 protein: CASSQEHQPQHF; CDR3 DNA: TGTGCCAGCAGCCAAGAACATCAGCCCCAGCATTTT
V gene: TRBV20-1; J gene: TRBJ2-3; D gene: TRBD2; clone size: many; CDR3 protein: CSASQTSGSPDTQYF; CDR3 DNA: TGCAGTGCTAGTCAAACTAGCGGGAGCCCAGATACGCAGTATTTT
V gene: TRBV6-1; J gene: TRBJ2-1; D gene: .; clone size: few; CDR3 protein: CASRPPGTRSYNEQFF; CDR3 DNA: TGTGCCAGCAGACCTCCAGGCACCCGCTCCTACAATGAGCAGTTCTTC
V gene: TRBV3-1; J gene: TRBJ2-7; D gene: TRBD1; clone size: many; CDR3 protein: CASSQAYRDSDEQYF; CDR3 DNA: TGTGCCAGCAGCCAAGCCTACCGGGACAGTGACGAGCAGTACTTC